This TCR beta chain was identified during a study of T cells in Graves' hyperthyroidism and ophthalmopathy (dated by TCRdb to the late 2010s). Context from the whole study: Peripheral blood samples were taken at the time of initial diagnosis, prior to any treatment. After sampling, hyperthyroidism patients received methimazole starting at 30 mg daily, and ophthalmopathy patients received high-dose intravenous methylprednisolone. The 75 to 100 discovery patients were divided at random into training and test sets in a 7:3 ratio. To identify TCR V-J signatures that set the groups apart, the researchers used a discovery cohort of about a hundred patients, made up of 40 to 45 with Graves' ophthalmopathy and approximately 57 with stable Graves' hyperthyroidism. An independent validation cohort of around 20 hyperthyroidism patients and 17 patients who later progressed to ophthalmopathy tested prospective prediction of ophthalmopathy. According to the paper, TCR Vbeta CDR3 sequencing was carried out on roughly 130 peripheral blood samples, which came from 40 to 45 ophthalmopathy, 70 to 80 hyperthyroidism and approximately 17 progressor patients. In addition, the study compared T-cell repertoires in thyroid tissue and in blood from six Graves' hyperthyroidism patients. The paper as a whole reports these results and caveats: Most expanded thyroid clonotypes (frequency above 0.001) were also detected in blood, a finding suggesting that blood repertoires may reflect thyroid immune responses. Ophthalmopathy was separated from stable hyperthyroidism by a 13 V-J signature model, with 85% to 90% sensitivity and about 81% specificity obtained in cross-validation and 80%/75% obtained in testing. In validation, the model predicted progression to ophthalmopathy a median of 6.5 months before onset, with roughly 70% sensitivity and 72.22% specificity. Sample size was not statistically predetermined, and blinding of investigators to group allocation was not performed.

The TCR beta CDR3 regions were amplified from RNA transcripts. For the first round of RT-PCR on the TCR CDR3, the HTBI primer set was used together with the Qiagen OneStep RT-PCR kit. Libraries were constructed in a second round of multiplex PCR, after which size selection and purification were performed. Paired-end sequencing of the libraries was performed with 100 bp reads on an Illumina HiSeq2000. As for the authors' bioinformatics: SOAPnuke was used to process the raw data, throwing out any read that contained adapters or uncalled bases, had a mean Phred below 15, or lacked an exact constant-primer or identifier match. COPE v1.2.5 was used to merge high-quality paired reads, and clonotypes were defined as unique nucleotide sequences. MiTCR v1.1 was used to align the clonotypes against IMGT TRBV, TRBD and TRBJ reference segments. The analysis was restricted to V-J combinations with a frequency above 0.0001, which together covered 99% to 99.2% of the repertoires. The TCS score was defined as F50 (clonal expansion) divided by E x V (chaos), with BLOSUM62-based TCRdist calculated between CDR3 peptides within each V-J. Welch's t-statistics and random forest reduced several hundred V-J features to 13, which were used in a naive Bayes classifier (R e1071). TCRdb's own reprocessing of the public reads used fastp at Q25 and MiXCR and kept productive beta chains. Identical CDR3 protein sequences are pooled into one entry, listed with their most common genes and DNA. The V and J calls and clone size come from TCRdb's table, not from the authors' own analysis. The sample table records about 420,000 distinct CDR3 sequences; approximately 13% of these occur just once. About 4.9% of the sample lies in the top ten.

Stable Graves' hyperthyroidism was defined as no progression to ophthalmopathy during 18 months of follow-up. Hyperthyroidism patients were newly diagnosed, had a disease duration of under 2 months, and were aged 18 to 65 years. Any patient with an uncontrolled infection, another autoimmune disease, pregnancy or lactation was excluded. Clinical symptoms, serum thyroxine and TRAb, thyroid ultrasound, and orbital computed tomography formed the basis for the diagnoses. PBMCs were separated from about 10 ml of fresh peripheral blood using Ficoll-Paque density gradient centrifugation. Total RNA was extracted using Trizol reagent, and RNA quality was assessed on an Agilent 2100 Bioanalyzer. This clonotype is termed medium-sized (0.01 to 0.1%). Its antigen specificity is not known. The input lacks base qualities; no much larger clone sits a single base away. From the germline V gene, CDR1 is SNHLY and CDR2 is FYNNEI. V loses 2 bases of germline sequence and J loses 0 bases, and the interval between the two ends is 9 bases. The CDR3 runs 15 residues from the cysteine to the phenylalanine. The sequence is cut down to CDR3 DNA, 45 bases in frame from base 1.

This clonotype was sampled from a woman younger than 35 with Graves' hyperthyroidism. Sequencing was performed on blood. The sequence is built from TRBV2 and TRBJ2-3, with TRBD1 as a weak D call on 5 bases. The base sequence is TGTGCCAGCAGTGAAACAGGTTCTAGCACAGATACGCAGTATTTT. Its amino acids are CASSETGSSTDTQYF.